Listed here are 28 T cell receptor beta chains from one sample, sequenced in a study of OX40 agonist ivuxolimab in advanced cancers. The data were produced by immunoSEQ multiplex PCR, yet TCRdb's version contains in-frame clones alone and is incomplete. The sample comprises under 80,000 clones, 88% of which are singletons, and about 1% rests with the top ten. The specimen comprised CD4+ or CD8+ T cells sorted from blood, sampled in a trial of the OX40 agonist ivuxolimab. These receptors all stem from an adult with an advanced solid tumor such as melanoma, head and neck, liver or kidney cancer.

The chain has TRBV5-1 and TRBJ2-3; 12 nucleotides align to TRBD2. Germline-derived CDR1 and CDR2 are SGHRS and YFSETQ. V gave up 2 bases and J gave up 1 base; unmatched junction bases: 5. This CDR3 has 17 amino acids. CDR3 bases: TGCGCCAGCAGCTTAAAGACTAGCGGGAGAGGCACAGATACGCAGTATTTT. This encodes CASSLKTSGRGTDTQYF.

The V call is TRBV28, the J call TRBJ1-2, with D uncertain. Germline V lookup: CDR1 MDHEN, CDR2 SYDVKM. Trimming stripped 6 bases from V and 8 bases from J, with 19 bases between. This CDR3 spans 14 amino acids. The CDR3 protein is CASSRTVRAPGYTF. The CDR3 nucleotides are TGTGCCAGCAGCCGAACCGTCCGGGCGCCGGGCTACACCTTC.

The rearrangement uses TRBV6-5 and TRBJ1-1; D call uncertain. CDR3 size: 13 residues. The germline V gene encodes CDR1 MNHEY and CDR2 SVGAGI. Trimming removed 7 bases from V and 1 base from J, with 10 bases in between. CDR3 bases: TGTGCCAGCACAACAGCCCCGAACACTGAAGCTTTCTTT. This translates into CASTTAPNTEAFF.

The chain combines TRBV5-1 with TRBJ2-5; TRBD1 matches at 10 bases. Per germline, CDR1 SGHRS and CDR2 YFSETQ. CDR3 length: 16 residues. The V and J ends lost 0 bases and 0 bases, in that order; junction bases with no gene match: 2. The CDR3 region has the DNA TGCGCCAGCAGCTTGGTAGGGACAGGGGACCAAGAGACCCAGTACTTC. Its protein is CASSLVGTGDQETQYF.

This chain links TRBV7-8 with TRBJ2-5; 9 nucleotides match TRBD2. V lost 4 bases and J lost 0; bases outside the gene matches: 0. The CDR3 sequence is 14 residues long. Per germline, CDR1 SGHVS and CDR2 FQNEAQ. The CDR3 DNA is TGTGCCAGCAGCTGGACTAGCGACCAAGAGACCCAGTACTTC. Its translation is CASSWTSDQETQYF.

This clone was found once. The DNA of the CDR3 is TGCGCCAGCAGCCAGACTAGCGGGGTCGACACAGATACGCAGTATTTT. Translated, it gives CASSQTSGVDTDTQYF. The V and J genes are TRBV5-1 and TRBJ2-3; the match to TRBD2 covers 11 bases. Germline CDR1 reads SGHRS; CDR2 reads YFSETQ. CDR3 size: 16 residues. J was trimmed by 2 bases and V by 4 bases; bases with no gene match: 6.

The V and J genes are TRBV6-5 and TRBJ2-1; 9 bases line up with TRBD1. Trimming removed 8 bases from V and 4 bases from J; junction bases left unmatched: 9. Germline assignment: CDR1 MNHEY and CDR2 SVGAGI. CDR3 size: 15 residues. In nucleotides, the CDR3 is TGTGCCAGCGGGGGGGGGACAGGGTGGTACAATGAGCAGTTCTTC. Translation gives CASGGGTGWYNEQFF.

V gene TRBV7-6 combines with J gene TRBJ2-5; possibly TRBD2 for D (5 bases). The V gene's germline CDR1 is SGHVS and CDR2 FNYEAQ. The CDR3 contains 14 residues. Trimming cost V 7 bases and J 5 bases, with 17 bases left between them. CDR3 in amino acids: CASTPGGSFETQYF. CDR3 nucleotides: TGTGCCAGCACCCCGGGCGGGTCTTTTGAGACCCAGTACTTC.

This clone has only a few counts. J is TRBJ1-5 and V is TRBV30; D is possibly TRBD1 (5 bases). V was trimmed by 0 bases and J by 3 bases, leaving 9 bases between them. Per the germline V gene, CDR1 is GTSNPN and CDR2 is SVGIG (reference sequence). CDR3 length: 14 amino acids. This chain's CDR3 is CAWSVKGNNQPQHF. The CDR3, as DNA: TGTGCCTGGAGTGTAAAGGGGAACAATCAGCCCCAGCATTTT.

The chain links TRBV2 to TRBJ1-1; D unclear. The CDR3 has 15 residues. In germline, CDR1 is SNHLY, CDR2 FYNNEI. The ends were cut back, 7 bases at V and 1 base at J, with 16 bases in the middle. DNA of the CDR3: TGTGCCAGCACCAGTGAGGGTCTCCCGAACACTGAAGCTTTCTTT. Protein product: CASTSEGLPNTEAFF.

This clone was seen once. The genes are TRBV28 and TRBJ2-3, with a weak D call TRBD1 (6 bases). This CDR3 is built from 12 residues. V was shortened by 4 bases and J by 10 bases, with 12 bases between the two germline ends. CDR1 is MDHEN, CDR2 SYDVKM, per germline. This CDR3 reads CASSSTGPSQYF. CDR3 in DNA: TGTGCCAGCAGTTCGACAGGCCCATCGCAGTATTTT.

This chain connects TRBV15 to TRBJ2-3, with TRBD2 identical over 8 bases. The CDR3 covers 14 residues. Per the germline V gene, CDR1 is LNHNV and CDR2 is YYDKDF (reference sequence). With V trimmed by 0 bases and J by 6 bases, 2 bases remained unmatched. The DNA of the CDR3 is TGTGCCACCAGCAGAGAACGGGAGGGGGATACGCAGTATTTT. Protein sequence: CATSREREGDTQYF.

The V call is TRBV5-6, the J call TRBJ1-5; weak D call: TRBD1 (5 bases). Trimming cost V 4 bases and J 3 bases, with 11 bases left between them. Germline-derived CDR1 and CDR2 are SGHDT and YYEEEE. The CDR3 is 14 residues long. In DNA, the CDR3 is TGTGCCAGCAGCACCTACAGGTCCAATCAGCCCCAGCATTTT. Translation: CASSTYRSNQPQHF. The full variable domain, in which reference TRBV5-6 and TRBJ1-5 provide the parts outside the CDR3, is DAGVTQSPTHLIKTRGQQVTLRCSPKSGHDTVSWYQQALGQGPQFIFQYYEEEERQRGNFPDRFSGHQFPNYSSELNVNALLLGDSALYLCASSTYRSNQPQHFGDGTRLSIL.

The DNA of the CDR3 is TGTGCCACCAGCAGCCAACTTGGCTACGAGCAGTACTTC. This sequence encodes CATSSQLGYEQYF. V is TRBV15 and J is TRBJ2-7; D gene uncertain. The CDR3 is 13 residues long. Germline V gene sequence: CDR1 LNHNV, CDR2 YYDKDF (reference sequence). V was pared by 3 bases and J by 3 bases, with 9 bases between.

This clone was recorded only once. The chain carries TRBV18 and TRBJ2-7; the D gene is possibly TRBD1 (5 bases). Germline V gene sequence: CDR1 KGHSH, CDR2 LQKENI. The germline V and J ends were trimmed by 4 bases and 2 bases, with 12 bases remaining between them. The length of the CDR3 is 14 residues. CDR3 amino acids: CASSLETGPYEQYF. In DNA, the CDR3 is TGTGCCAGCTCACTGGAAACAGGCCCCTACGAGCAGTACTTC.

The chain is built from TRBV6-5 and TRBJ1-3; possible D gene TRBD1, 6 bases. Germline V lookup: CDR1 MNHEY, CDR2 SVGAGI. The CDR3 runs 14 residues. Trimming left V 7 bases short and J 3 bases short, with 13 bases between. The CDR3 DNA follows: TGTGCCAGCAAGTTGACAGGCGGTGGAAACACCATATATTTT. Amino acid sequence: CASKLTGGGNTIYF.

The chain has TRBV28 and TRBJ2-7; 9 bases line up with TRBD1. V shed 4 bases, J shed 1 base, and the junction held 5 bases outside the gene matches. Germline lookup yields CDR1 MDHEN and CDR2 SYDVKM. This CDR3 has 15 residues. The CDR3 loop reads CASSYMTGGSYEQYF. Here the CDR3 DNA reads TGTGCCAGCAGTTACATGACAGGGGGGTCCTACGAGCAGTACTTC.

The chain couples TRBV27 to TRBJ2-3; no reliable D call. V was pared by 10 bases and J by 3 bases, with 14 bases between. Germline assignment: CDR1 MNHEY and CDR2 SMNVEV (reference sequence). This CDR3 comprises 13 residues. CDR3 protein: CATGRPKTDTQYF. The CDR3, as DNA: TGTGCCACCGGACGGCCAAAAACAGATACGCAGTATTTT.

The rearrangement uses TRBV18 and TRBJ1-3, with a weak D call TRBD1 (6 bases). The CDR3 has 17 residues. Germline CDR1 reads KGHSH; CDR2 reads LQKENI. Trimming removed 4 bases at V and 0 bases at J, with 16 bases between. The CDR3 reads CASSLGQSSFSGNTIYF. Here the CDR3 DNA reads TGTGCCAGCTCACTAGGACAGAGCTCCTTCTCTGGAAACACCATATATTTT.

This clone was seen only a few times. The chain has TRBV7-3 and TRBJ1-1; 7 bases are a match to TRBD1. Germline V gives CDR1 SGHTA, CDR2 FQGTGA. V shed 5 bases and J 3 bases; nucleotides not matched to a gene: 9. The CDR3 has 15 residues. The CDR3 nucleotides are TGTGCCAGCAGCCCCAACAGGGGACGGGACACTGAAGCTTTCTTT. Translating it yields CASSPNRGRDTEAFF.

The gene calls are TRBV5-4 and TRBJ2-1, with D unclear. Germline CDR1 reads SGHNT; CDR2 reads YYREEE (reference sequence). V lost 1 base and J lost 7, with 6 bases in between. The CDR3 loop spans 12 amino acids. DNA for the CDR3: TGTGCCAGCAGCTTGAGTCTGAATGAGCAGTTCTTC. This encodes CASSLSLNEQFF.

The chain recombines TRBV7-9 with TRBJ2-1; 10 bases line up with TRBD2. J gave up 8 bases and V 5 bases, and 12 bases lay outside the gene matches. CDR3 length: 16 amino acids. Per the germline V gene, CDR1 is SEHNR and CDR2 is FQNEAQ (reference sequence). The CDR3 sequence is CASSLPASGSRYEQFF. The CDR3 DNA reads as TGTGCCAGCAGCCTCCCGGCTAGCGGGAGTAGGTATGAGCAGTTCTTC.

CDR3 coding DNA: TGCAGCGGAAAGGGCCTCGTAGGCACAGATACGCAGTATTTT. Its translation is CSGKGLVGTDTQYF. The V and J genes are TRBV29-1 and TRBJ2-3; D gene uncertain. The CDR3 loop spans 14 amino acids. Germline V lookup: CDR1 SQVTM, CDR2 ANQGSEA. V lost 7 bases and J 1 base, leaving 15 bases between the germline ends.

This sequence joins TRBV7-9 and TRBJ2-7, with D tentatively TRBD1 (5 bases). Per the germline V gene, CDR1 is SEHNR and CDR2 is FQNEAQ (reference sequence). The CDR3 spans 13 residues. The V and J ends lost 3 bases and 7 bases respectively, with 13 bases between them. CDR3 DNA: TGTGCCAGCAGCTTCCTGGGGCCCTGGGAGCAGTACTTC. Protein product: CASSFLGPWEQYF.

The chain has TRBV5-1 and TRBJ2-7; TRBD1 aligns across 7 bases. V dropped 3 bases and J dropped 12; count of bases not matched to a gene: 15. The CDR3 covers 14 residues. Germline CDR1 reads SGHRS; CDR2 reads YFSETQ. The CDR3 reads CASSSGTEGTSGYF. The CDR3 nucleotides read TGCGCCAGCAGCTCCGGGACAGAAGGGACGAGTGGGTACTTC.

This chain links TRBV4-3 with TRBJ1-2, with TRBD1 matching over 7 bases. The germline gives CDR1 LGHNA, CDR2 YSLEER. V gave up 0 bases and J gave up 7 bases; unmatched junction bases: 8. The CDR3 runs 15 residues. CDR3 sequence reads: CASSQDGTGDRGYTF. DNA of the CDR3: TGCGCCAGCAGCCAAGATGGTACAGGGGATCGTGGCTACACCTTC.

J is TRBJ2-5 and V is TRBV5-4; no clear D gene. Per the germline V gene, CDR1 is SGHNT and CDR2 is YYREEE (reference sequence). This CDR3 has 15 amino acids. V shed 0 bases and J shed 8 bases, with 17 bases lying between them. The CDR3 DNA follows: TGTGCCAGCAGCTTGGGGAGTACGAACTTCGGAACCCAGTACTTC. Its protein product is CASSLGSTNFGTQYF.

This rearrangement joins TRBV7-9 to TRBJ2-7; 7 nucleotides match TRBD1. Losses at the gene ends were 3 bases for V and 2 bases for J; bases not matched to a gene: 7. Germline V lookup: CDR1 SEHNR, CDR2 FQNEAQ (reference sequence). The CDR3 length is 15 residues. The CDR3 sequence: CASSLGQPSAYEQYF. The CDR3 DNA reads TGTGCCAGCAGCTTGGGACAGCCTTCCGCCTACGAGCAGTACTTC.